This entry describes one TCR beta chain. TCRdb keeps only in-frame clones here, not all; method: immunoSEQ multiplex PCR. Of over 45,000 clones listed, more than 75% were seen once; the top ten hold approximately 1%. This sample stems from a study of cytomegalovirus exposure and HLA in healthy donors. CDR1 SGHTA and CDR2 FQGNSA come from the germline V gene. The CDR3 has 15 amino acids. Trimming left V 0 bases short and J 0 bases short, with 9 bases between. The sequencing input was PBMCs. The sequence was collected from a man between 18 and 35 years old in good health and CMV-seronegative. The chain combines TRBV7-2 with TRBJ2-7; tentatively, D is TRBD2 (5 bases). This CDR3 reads CASSLAGLASYEQYF. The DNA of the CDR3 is TGTGCCAGCAGCTTAGCAGGTCTAGCCTCCTACGAGCAGTACTTC.